This TCR beta chain was recovered during a study of T cells after yellow fever vaccination. TCRdb re-called the 5' RACE reads with MiXCR, one entry per CDR3 protein. The profile shows approximately 600,000 distinct CDR3 sequences, around 12% of them singletons. Germline V CDR1 and CDR2: SGHVS, FQNEAQ. This CDR3 comprises 17 residues. The ends lost 5 bases at V and 4 bases at J; junction bases unmatched: 12. Points from the study as a whole: Repertoires sorted by FACS could include abundant clonotypes that are contaminants from the bulk population.

About this clonotype itself: Its specificity is unknown.

V usage is TRBV7-8 and J usage is TRBJ1-5, with 9 nucleotides matching TRBD1. This receptor was taken from a man between 25 and 39 years old who received the YFV17D yellow fever vaccine. The sample consisted of PBMCs, taken on the day of the yellow fever booster vaccination. The CDR3 DNA is TGTGCCAGCAGCCCCCCCATGCGGACAGGGGCAAATCAGCCCCAGCATTTT. Encoded protein: CASSPPMRTGANQPQHF.